This T cell receptor (beta chain) was obtained from a study of T-cell memory formation after mild COVID-19. TCR alpha and TCR beta cDNA libraries with sample barcodes and UMIs came from 5'RACE using constant-segment primers. TCRdb independently ran MiXCR on the 5' RACE reads; one entry per CDR3 protein. The table lists 500,000 to 550,000 distinct CDR3 sequences, 20% of them singletons. With regard to this clonotype: Its matching antigen is unknown.

Study results and limitations: CD4/CD8 balance characterized clones contracting day 15 to 85, and CD4+ skew characterized later expanders.

Germline trimming cut 5 bases from V and 4 bases from J; bases unmatched to any gene: 12. The CDR3 totals 17 residues. Germline CDR1 is SEHNR and CDR2 is FQNEAQ (reference sequence). The rearrangement uses TRBV7-9 and TRBJ2-3; 10 bases align to TRBD2. The sequenced material came from PBMCs or a T cell subset sorted from them (not recorded which). The receptor comes from an adult woman who had mild COVID-19 (a few samples of this study predate the infection). Cell type and time point are not known. CDR3 bases: TGTGCCAGCAGCGACCGGACTAGCGGAGGTTTGGCAGATACGCAGTATTTT. Amino acids: CASSDRTSGGLADTQYF. Supplemented by reference TRBV7-9 and TRBJ2-3, the full variable domain reads DTGVSQNPRHKITKRGQNVTFRCDPISEHNRLYWYRQTLGQGPEFLTYFQNEAQLEKSRLLSDRFSAERPKGSFSTLEIQRTEQGDSAMYLCASSDRTSGGLADTQYFGPGTRLTVL.